The 7 T cell receptor beta chains given below trace back to one sample, sequenced in a study of T-cell reconstitution after alpha-beta-depleted transplantation in children. It was with unique molecular identifiers that the TCRbeta library was prepared. Via MiXCR, TCRdb re-called the PCR reads, giving one row per CDR3 protein. The table has 95,000 to 150,000 distinct CDR3 sequences, more than 20% seen once. Specimen: PBMCs, mostly from graft donor cells, collected 180 days after TCRalphabeta/CD19-depleted stem cell transplant. The receptors here all came from a male patient under 10 years old who had a stem cell transplant for chronic granulomatous disease, so the T cells may come from the graft donor.

The gene calls are TRBV5-1 and TRBJ1-2, with TRBD1 as a possible D gene (5 bases). The germline V and J ends were trimmed by 5 bases and 6 bases, with 23 bases remaining between them. CDR3 length equals 16 residues. The germline V gene encodes CDR1 SGHRS and CDR2 YFSETQ. CDR3 sequence reads: CASRRPGTGEKNGYTF. DNA for the CDR3: TGCGCCAGCAGAAGGCCGGGTACGGGGGAGAAGAATGGCTACACCTTC. Full variable domain (remainder filled in from reference TRBV5-1 and TRBJ1-2): KAGVTQTPRYLIKTRGQQVTLSCSPISGHRSVSWYQQTPGQGLQFLFEYFSETQRNKGNFPGRFSGRQFSNSRSEMNVSTLELGDSALYLCASRRPGTGEKNGYTFGSGTRLTVV.

The rearrangement links TRBV5-1 to TRBJ2-2; D assignment may be TRBD1 or TRBD2 (5 bases each). Germline CDR1 reads SGHRS; CDR2 reads YFSETQ. V was pared by 4 bases and J by 5 bases, with 15 bases between. This CDR3 spans 15 amino acids. In DNA form, the CDR3 reads TGCGCCAGCAGCAAAACCGGGACCAAGACCGGGGAGCTGTTTTTT. Its protein product is CASSKTGTKTGELFF.

This chain links TRBV12-3 or TRBV12-4 with TRBJ2-1; D is perhaps TRBD1 or TRBD2 (5 bases each). The CDR3 totals 15 residues. V lost 3 bases and J 5 bases, leaving 14 bases between the germline ends. CDR3 sequence (DNA): TGTGCCAGCAGTTTGATCGGGGCCAACAACAATGAGCAGTTCTTC. Translation: CASSLIGANNNEQFF.

This clonotype showed up many times. V and J are TRBV20-1 and TRBJ2-3; 7 bases fit TRBD2. V lost 8 bases and J lost 7; bases outside the gene matches: 12. CDR1 is DFQATT and CDR2 is SNEGSKA in the germline V gene (reference sequence). This CDR3 comprises 13 residues. The CDR3 DNA follows: TGCAGTCCCTTGGGGGGAGGGCCGCATACGCAGTATTTT. It translates to CSPLGGGPHTQYF.

The table lists this clonotype with many counts. The genes are TRBV20-1 and TRBJ2-7; 13 bases are shared with TRBD2. J was trimmed by 12 bases and V by 3 bases; bases with no gene match: 11. This CDR3 has 14 amino acids. Germline V gene lookup returns CDR1 DFQATT and CDR2 SNEGSKA (reference sequence). CDR3 region: CSARGGTSGTMRYF. In nucleotides, the CDR3 is TGCAGTGCTAGGGGCGGGACTAGCGGGACTATGCGGTACTTC.

Regarding this clonotype: A single base separates this from a much larger clone, so it may be a read error. The rearrangement joins TRBV29-1 to TRBJ2-1, with 7 bases fitting TRBD2. J lost 3 bases, V lost 2 bases, and 4 bases had no gene match. The CDR3 is made up of 14 amino acids. Germline V CDR1 and CDR2: SQVTM, ANQGSEA. DNA of the CDR3: TGCAGCGTTGAAACTAGCGTTAACTACAATGAGCAGTTCTTC. The encoded protein is CSVETSVNYNEQFF.

The rearrangement links TRBV14 to TRBJ2-2; no definite D call. The germline V gene encodes CDR1 SGHDN and CDR2 FVKESK. V lost 9 bases to trimming and J lost 8 bases, with 16 bases between them. This CDR3 contains 13 residues. CDR3 loop: CASFLGGPGELFF. The CDR3 DNA follows: TGTGCCAGTTTCCTCGGCGGTCCTGGGGAGCTGTTTTTT.